These 13 T cell receptor beta chains came from one sample sequenced in a study of cytomegalovirus exposure and HLA in healthy donors. The primer mix had 60 Vbeta and 13 Jbeta primers. Assay: immunoSEQ multiplex PCR; the TCRdb copy retains only in-frame clones and omits some. The sample carries 120,000 or so clones, less than 90% recorded once. What was sequenced was PBMCs. The source of these receptors is a man aged 18 to 30 in good health and CMV-seropositive.

This clone was seen more than once but under ten times. The chain recombines TRBV19 with TRBJ1-1; TRBD1 might be the D (6 bases). The CDR3 consists of 17 residues. From germline, CDR1 is LNHDA and CDR2 SQIVND (reference sequence). V was pared by 6 bases and J by 4 bases, with 24 bases between. The CDR3 sequence is CASRTVRGGGVSTEAFF. Here the CDR3 DNA reads TGTGCCAGTAGGACCGTTCGAGGGGGGGGCGTAAGCACTGAAGCTTTCTTT.

J is TRBJ1-6 and V is TRBV27; 9 nucleotides align to TRBD1. With 6 bases clipped from V and 6 bases from J, the junction kept 9 bases outside the gene matches. This CDR3 contains 16 residues. Germline CDR1 MNHEY, CDR2 SMNVEV (reference sequence). CDR3 residues: CASSSGTGLSNSPLHF. Written as DNA, the CDR3 is TGTGCCAGCAGCTCTGGGACAGGGTTGAGTAATTCACCCCTCCACTTT.

This clone was detected only a few times. V usage is TRBV7-2 and J usage is TRBJ1-5; a possible D gene is TRBD1 (5 bases). Germline-derived CDR1 and CDR2 are SGHTA and FQGNSA. The length of the CDR3 is 13 residues. The V gene lost 5 bases and the J gene lost 8 bases, with 13 bases spanning the gap. The CDR3 loop is CASSRTRAEPQHF. As DNA, the CDR3 is TGTGCCAGCAGCCGAACCAGGGCCGAGCCCCAGCATTTT.

The chain joins TRBV6-5 to TRBJ2-7, with a possible D match to TRBD2 (7 bases). Germline V gives CDR1 MNHEY, CDR2 SVGAGI. With 8 bases removed from V and 1 base from J, the gap between germline ends came to 18 bases. There are 15 residues in the CDR3. The CDR3 here is CASAAGGAGSYEQYF. CDR3 DNA sequence: TGTGCCAGCGCCGCTGGGGGGGCCGGGTCCTACGAGCAGTACTTC.

This clone has just a few counts. The chain carries TRBV28 and TRBJ2-7, with a tentative D call TRBD2 (6 bases). Germline lookup yields CDR1 MDHEN and CDR2 SYDVKM. V gave up 8 bases and J gave up 1 base, with 9 bases separating them. The CDR3 is 12 amino acids. The CDR3 reads CASLGTSYEQYF. In DNA, the CDR3 is TGTGCCAGCCTCGGGACTTCCTACGAGCAGTACTTC.

The chain has TRBV29-1 and TRBJ2-1; 8 nucleotides line up with TRBD2. V was pared by 6 bases and J by 7 bases, with 8 bases of the junction left unmatched. The CDR3 is 13 residues long. The germline CDR1 and CDR2 sequences are SQVTM and ANQGSEA. Here the CDR3 DNA reads TGCAGCGTCCGGGGGGGCGGGTCGAATGAGCAGTTCTTC. Translation: CSVRGGGSNEQFF.

V gene TRBV2 combines with J gene TRBJ1-2, with a weak D call TRBD1 (5 bases). Germline V gene lookup returns CDR1 SNHLY and CDR2 FYNNEI. CDR3 length equals 16 residues. Trimming took 4 bases from V and 3 from J, leaving 18 bases between them. This CDR3 is CASSVRGSPWDYGYTF. CDR3 DNA: TGTGCCAGCAGTGTTAGGGGCTCTCCCTGGGACTATGGCTACACCTTC.

The rearrangement joins TRBV18 to TRBJ1-2; D not resolved. The V end was cut by 8 bases, the J end by 0 bases, with 10 bases between. Germline CDR1 KGHSH, CDR2 LQKENI. This CDR3 comprises 13 residues. This CDR3 reads CASLPTSNYGYTF. The DNA for the CDR3 is TGTGCCAGCCTACCGACATCTAACTATGGCTACACCTTC.

The rearrangement links TRBV2 to TRBJ2-5; TRBD2 is a possible D gene (6 bases). CDR1 and CDR2 (germline): SNHLY, FYNNEI. V dropped 9 bases and J dropped 6 bases, with 14 bases sitting between them. The CDR3 contains 12 residues. The CDR3 region is CASGSGEQTQYF. Here the CDR3 DNA reads TGTGCCAGTGGCTCGGGAGAACAGACCCAGTACTTC.

The chain carries TRBV13 and TRBJ1-2, with a tentative D call TRBD1 (6 bases). The CDR3 loop spans 16 amino acids. V shed 5 bases and J shed 2 bases, with 18 bases lying between them. Germline assignment: CDR1 PRHDT and CDR2 FYEKMQ (reference sequence). In DNA form, the CDR3 reads TGTGCCAGCAGCCCACTGACAGGAGACCGCAACTATGGCTACACCTTC. It codes for CASSPLTGDRNYGYTF.

This sequence joins TRBV5-4 and TRBJ1-6, with D possibly matching TRBD1 (6 bases). CDR1 and CDR2 (germline): SGHNT, YYREEE (reference sequence). Trimming shortened V by 5 bases and J by 12 bases, and 15 bases separated the two germline ends. The CDR3 is 13 amino acids. CDR3 nucleotides: TGTGCCAGCAGGACAGGACCTGAGGGACCCCTCCACTTT. Translating gives CASRTGPEGPLHF.

This clone came up a few times. At the DNA level, this CDR3 is encoded by other sequences in the same sample as well. CDR3 amino acids: CASSVSGGSTDTQYF. The CDR3, as DNA: TGTGCCAGCAGCGTATCGGGGGGCAGCACAGATACGCAGTATTTT. The V and J genes are TRBV9 and TRBJ2-3, with a possible D match to TRBD2 (7 bases). Germline V gene sequence: CDR1 SGDLS, CDR2 YYNGEE. The CDR3 runs to 15 residues. Trimming removed 1 base at V and 0 bases at J, with 9 bases between.

The genes are TRBV4-1 and TRBJ2-2; 10 nucleotides agree with TRBD2. The J segment lost 6 bases and the V segment lost 3 bases, leaving 7 bases of the junction unmatched. Germline CDR1 and CDR2: MGHRA and YSYEKL. This CDR3 region has 16 residues. The CDR3 protein is CASSHFSGGSAGELFF. In DNA form, the CDR3 reads TGCGCCAGCAGCCATTTTAGCGGGGGGTCCGCCGGGGAGCTGTTTTTT.